These 29 T cell receptor beta chains were all obtained from the same sample, sequenced in a study of early T cells in non-severe SARS-CoV-2 infection (dated by TCRdb to the early 2020s). Receptors were amplified or captured by 5' RACE. The sequencer was a NextSeq 500. The public reads were run again by TCRdb, first through fastp at Q25 and then through MiXCR, and only productive beta chains were kept. Each entry merges the rows of one CDR3 protein and shows their most common DNA and genes. Counted in this sample were 25,000 to 35,000 distinct CDR3 sequences; 3.9% of them appeared once. The ten largest clonotypes hold approximately 8% of the sample. The specimen was whole blood. The receptors originated from an adult who was a healthcare worker with PCR-confirmed SARS-CoV-2 infection or an uninfected control (not recorded which).

This clonotype was seen many times. The chain uses TRBV10-1 and TRBJ1-5, with 7 positions matching TRBD1. Germline trimming cut 11 bases from V and 6 bases from J; bases unmatched to any gene: 13. This CDR3 region has 14 residues. Germline CDR1 reads WNHNN; CDR2 reads SYGVQD (reference sequence). The CDR3 DNA is TGCGCCGGAGGAATTACAGGGGAACGTCAGCCCCAGCATTTT. Protein product: CAGGITGERQPQHF.

This clonotype was counted at least ten times. This rearrangement joins TRBV6-5 to TRBJ2-1; D uncertain. The CDR3 covers 13 residues. V lost 8 bases and J 2 bases, leaving 10 bases between the germline ends. Germline V CDR1 and CDR2: MNHEY, SVGAGI. The CDR3, as DNA: TGTGCCAGCTCCGATGACACCTACAATGAGCAGTTCTTC. Translating it yields CASSDDTYNEQFF.

The V gene is TRBV5-4, the J gene TRBJ2-5; possibly TRBD1 or TRBD2 for D (5 bases each). Trimming removed 3 bases at V and 1 base at J, with 10 bases between. Germline V gives CDR1 SGHNT, CDR2 YYREEE (reference sequence). The CDR3 consists of 14 residues. CDR3 DNA sequence: TGTGCCAGCAGCTCTGGGGGTTCCCAAGAGACCCAGTACTTC. Residues: CASSSGGSQETQYF. Full variable domain (remainder filled in from reference TRBV5-4 and TRBJ2-5): ETGVTQSPTHLIKTRGQQVTLRCSSQSGHNTVSWYQQALGQGPQFIFQYYREEENGRGNFPPRFSGLQFPNYSSELNVNALELDDSALYLCASSSGGSQETQYFGPGTRLLVL.

The table lists this clonotype with many counts. The genes are TRBV3-1 and TRBJ2-2; weak D call: TRBD2 (5 bases). In germline, CDR1 is LGHDT, CDR2 YNNKEL (reference sequence). V was shortened by 4 bases and J by 7 bases, with 16 bases between the two germline ends. This CDR3 region has 15 residues. CDR3 residues: CASSPVGIESGELFF. CDR3 DNA sequence: TGTGCCAGCAGCCCCGTCGGGATTGAGAGCGGGGAGCTGTTTTTT.

This clonotype was counted ten times or more. This chain connects TRBV6-4 to TRBJ2-1, with 8 bases matching TRBD1. CDR1 and CDR2 (germline): MRHNA, SNTAGT. Losses at the gene ends were 6 bases for V and 6 bases for J; bases not matched to a gene: 10. The CDR3 has 15 residues. CDR3: CASSPGQGQANEQFF. Here the CDR3 DNA reads TGTGCCAGCAGCCCCGGACAGGGCCAGGCCAATGAGCAGTTCTTC.

The chain links TRBV29-1 to TRBJ1-1; 9 bases are a match to TRBD1. The CDR3 is 13 amino acids. Trimming cost V 8 bases and J 1 base; bases outside gene matches: 5. Germline assignment: CDR1 SQVTM and CDR2 ANQGSEA. CDR3 DNA: TGCAGCACCCGGACAGGGGAGAACACTGAAGCTTTCTTT. Protein: CSTRTGENTEAFF.

This clonotype was seen repeatedly, ten times or more. The V and J genes are TRBV5-1 and TRBJ2-3; 9 bases fit TRBD1. The CDR3 contains 15 residues. Germline V gives CDR1 SGHRS, CDR2 YFSETQ. V was pared by 3 bases and J by 4 bases, with 6 bases of the junction left unmatched. This CDR3 reads CASSWRTGAADTQYF. CDR3 sequence (DNA): TGCGCCAGCAGCTGGAGGACAGGGGCGGCAGATACGCAGTATTTT.

This clonotype was seen a few times. The CDR3 sequence is CASSVRQESGYTF. CDR3 bases: TGTGCCAGCAGCGTCAGGCAGGAAAGCGGCTACACCTTC. The rearrangement uses TRBV9 and TRBJ1-2; D is uncertain. CDR1 and CDR2 (germline): SGDLS, YYNGEE. CDR3 length equals 13 residues. V was shortened by 2 bases and J by 8 bases, with 13 bases between the two germline ends.

In its sample, this clonotype was seen many times. CDR3 sequence: CASSPPGSPSYNEQFF. In nucleotides, the CDR3 is TGTGCCAGCTCACCACCGGGGAGCCCTTCCTACAATGAGCAGTTCTTC. This chain connects TRBV18 to TRBJ2-1, with TRBD2 as a possible D gene (5 bases). The V end lost 0 bases, the J end lost 1 base, and 10 bases lay between the germline ends. Germline values: CDR1 KGHSH, CDR2 LQKENI. The length of the CDR3 is 16 residues.

This clonotype was counted many times. The CDR3 bases are TGTGCCAGCAGTTTCTTACTAGCAACGAATGAGCAGTTCTTC. Its translation is CASSFLLATNEQFF. The chain uses TRBV12-3 or TRBV12-4 and TRBJ2-1, with a possible D match to TRBD2 (6 bases). The CDR3 covers 14 residues. The ends were cut back, 3 bases at V and 7 bases at J, with 13 bases in the middle.

This clonotype occurred many times. V gene TRBV6-1 combines with J gene TRBJ2-2; D may be TRBD1 (6 bases). Trimming shortened V by 4 bases and J by 6 bases, and 15 bases separated the two germline ends. The germline gives CDR1 MNHNS, CDR2 SASEGT. This CDR3 has 15 residues. The chain's CDR3 is CASSASGEVAGELFF. DNA of the CDR3: TGTGCCAGCAGTGCCTCAGGGGAAGTGGCCGGGGAGCTGTTTTTT.

This clonotype appeared many times. The chain couples TRBV6-5 to TRBJ1-1; D gene ambiguous. The CDR3 has 14 amino acids. In germline, CDR1 is MNHEY, CDR2 SVGAGI. The V and J ends lost 0 bases and 7 bases respectively, with 12 bases between them. The CDR3 reads CASSYSNRMSEAFF. The DNA for the CDR3 is TGTGCCAGCAGTTACTCGAACCGGATGAGTGAAGCTTTCTTT.

The chain recombines TRBV9 with TRBJ2-3; 11 bases fit TRBD2. Trimming removed 0 bases from V and 5 bases from J; junction bases left unmatched: 17. This CDR3 region has 20 residues. Germline-derived CDR1 and CDR2 are SGDLS and YYNGEE. CDR3 loop: CASSVGHVWGTSGRGDTQYF. The DNA for the CDR3 is TGTGCCAGCAGCGTAGGTCATGTATGGGGGACTAGCGGACGAGGAGATACGCAGTATTTT.

This clonotype was detected ten times or more. In nucleotides, the CDR3 is TGTGCCACCTATACTTACACTGAAGCTTTCTTT. As protein: CATYTYTEAFF. The chain is built from TRBV6-5 and TRBJ1-1; no firm D call. The CDR3 runs 11 residues. With 10 bases removed from V and 3 bases from J, the gap between germline ends came to 9 bases. Germline V gene sequence: CDR1 MNHEY, CDR2 SVGAGI.

This clonotype has just a few counts. The V and J genes are TRBV12-3 or TRBV12-4 and TRBJ2-5; D unclear. V lost 4 bases, J lost 1 base, and 10 bases lay in between. The CDR3 consists of 14 residues. The CDR3 nucleotides are TGTGCCAGCAGTTCCATAAGGAGCCAAGAGACCCAGTACTTC. It yields the protein CASSSIRSQETQYF.

This chain uses TRBV6-2 or TRBV6-3 with TRBJ1-6, with D possibly being TRBD1 (6 bases). The CDR3 is 17 residues long. Trimming took off 0 bases at V and 10 bases at J, with 19 bases between the two ends. Germline V gives CDR1 MNHEY, CDR2 SVGEGT. The CDR3 DNA follows: TGTGCCAGCAGTTACTCGATCCAGGGGCTGCCTCCCTCACCCCTCCACTTT. Its translation is CASSYSIQGLPPSPLHF.

The chain couples TRBV7-2 to TRBJ2-1; D might be TRBD1 or TRBD2, each matching 5 bases. The length of the CDR3 is 16 residues. Trimming left V 4 bases short and J 2 bases short, with 15 bases between. Germline lookup yields CDR1 SGHTA and CDR2 FQGNSA. The CDR3 coding sequence is TGTGCCAGCAGCTCCCTCGGGACGGGCCCCTACAATGAGCAGTTCTTC. The encoded protein is CASSSLGTGPYNEQFF.

On this clonotype itself: Compared with germline, one end of the junction differs, possibly owing to a read error. V and J are TRBV29-1 and TRBJ1-2; D is ambiguous. Germline V gene data show CDR1 as SQVTM and CDR2 as ANQGSEA. This CDR3 comprises 12 residues. CDR3 DNA sequence: TGCAGCGTTGGCCAGGAAACCTATGGCCACACCTTC. This sequence encodes CSVGQETYGHTF.

This clonotype is medium-sized by share. The CDR3 bases are TGTGCCAGCAGTTTGAACGGACCCACAGATACGCAGTATTTT. Its translation: CASSLNGPTDTQYF. The chain links TRBV12-3 or TRBV12-4 to TRBJ2-3; no definite D call. V lost 3 bases to trimming and J lost 2 bases, with 9 bases between them. The CDR3 covers 14 residues.

There are many counts of this clonotype. The chain combines TRBV6-1 with TRBJ2-3; 10 bases map to TRBD2. The CDR3 has 19 amino acids. Germline assignment: CDR1 MNHNS and CDR2 SASEGT. Unmatched junction bases numbered 13, after V lost 4 bases and J lost 0 bases. CDR3 loop: CASSAPTSGWNPSTDTQYF. The CDR3 nucleotides are TGTGCCAGCAGTGCCCCGACTAGCGGGTGGAATCCTAGCACAGATACGCAGTATTTT.

This clonotype was counted a few times. This sequence joins TRBV27 and TRBJ1-2, with no clear D. This CDR3 has 12 residues. CDR1 is MNHEY, CDR2 SMNVEV, per germline (reference sequence). V shed 4 bases and J shed 1 base, with 4 bases lying between them. CDR3 region: CASSSRNYGYTF. The DNA for the CDR3 is TGTGCCAGCAGTTCCCGTAACTATGGCTACACCTTC.

The CDR3 bases are TGTGCCAGCAGTGAAGTAAGGGACACCGGGGAGCTGTTTTTT. This translates into CASSEVRDTGELFF. The chain joins TRBV2 to TRBJ2-2, with D uncertain. The CDR3 spans 14 residues. Germline loops: CDR1 SNHLY, CDR2 FYNNEI. The V gene lost 1 base and the J gene lost 3 bases, with 6 bases spanning the gap. The variable domain in full, completed from reference TRBV2 and TRBJ2-2, reads EPEVTQTPSHQVTQMGQEVILRCVPISNHLYFYWYRQILGQKVEFLVSFYNNEISEKSEIFDDQFSVERPDGSNFTLKIRSTKLEDSAMYFCASSEVRDTGELFFGEGSRLTVL.

The chain employs TRBV7-2 and TRBJ1-6, with unresolved D. The CDR3 totals 16 residues. CDR1 SGHTA and CDR2 FQGNSA come from the germline V gene. The ends were cut back, 1 base at V and 3 bases at J, with 10 bases in the middle. CDR3 sequence: CASSLGLYGYNSPLHF. CDR3 DNA sequence: TGTGCCAGCAGCTTAGGGCTTTACGGCTATAATTCACCCCTCCACTTT.

At least ten counts were recorded for this clonotype. V is TRBV27 and J is TRBJ2-3; no definite D call. The CDR3 contains 15 residues. Germline values: CDR1 MNHEY, CDR2 SMNVEV (reference sequence). The V and J ends lost 7 bases and 2 bases respectively, with 16 bases between them. The CDR3 DNA reads as TGTGCCAGCACCCACCGTGGCAGTCTCACAGATACGCAGTATTTT. Translating it yields CASTHRGSLTDTQYF.

This clonotype was detected ten times or more. CDR3 protein: CASSLGRVDLGNTIYF. CDR3 DNA sequence: TGTGCCAGCAGCCTAGGCCGGGTAGACCTAGGAAACACCATATATTTT. V is TRBV7-2 and J is TRBJ1-3; D remains ambiguous. Trimming shortened V by 5 bases and J by 4 bases, and 18 bases separated the two germline ends. Germline CDR1 reads SGHTA; CDR2 reads FQGNSA. This CDR3 comprises 16 residues.

There are many counts of this clonotype. In DNA, the CDR3 is TGTGCCACCAGTGATTTGACCGACGACCAGCATTTT. Translating gives CATSDLTDDQHF. The gene calls are TRBV24-1 and TRBJ1-5; D gene unclear. Germline CDR1 reads KGHDR; CDR2 reads SFDVKD. Trimming pared 0 bases from V and 12 bases from J, leaving 8 bases between. This CDR3 has 12 residues.

Many counts were recorded for this clonotype. The J gene is TRBJ1-1, the V gene TRBV6-2 or TRBV6-3; no definite D call. The CDR3 runs to 13 residues. CDR1 and CDR2 (germline): MNHEY, SVGEGT. Trimming cost V 1 base and J 5 bases, with 8 bases left between them. This CDR3 reads CASSYYAGTEAFF. CDR3 sequence (DNA): TGTGCCAGCAGTTACTACGCGGGAACTGAAGCTTTCTTT.

This clonotype was recorded at least ten times. The V gene is TRBV7-9, the J gene TRBJ2-1, with 8 nucleotides matching TRBD2. The CDR3 loop spans 17 amino acids. Losses at the gene ends were 6 bases for V and 10 bases for J; bases not matched to a gene: 20. Germline-derived CDR1 and CDR2 are SEHNR and FQNEAQ (reference sequence). CDR3 DNA sequence: TGTGCCAGCAGTTCGACCCCCGGGAGGGGCGGATCGGAGGAGCAGTTCTTC. Its translation is CASSSTPGRGGSEEQFF.

This clonotype was counted many times. The rearrangement uses TRBV19 and TRBJ2-6; perhaps TRBD1 as D (5 bases). Germline V lookup: CDR1 LNHDA, CDR2 SQIVND (reference sequence). This CDR3 spans 15 amino acids. Between the trimmed V and J ends, which lost 6 bases and 7 bases, there was a span of 16 bases. CDR3 loop: CASRDGQGLANVLTF. The CDR3 DNA reads TGTGCCAGTAGGGATGGACAAGGGCTAGCCAACGTCCTGACTTTC.